This TCR beta chain was recorded in a study of shared clonotypes between healthy human individuals. This clone was seen once. The ends were cut back, 7 bases at V and 1 base at J, with 23 bases in the middle. The germline gives CDR1 SGHRS, CDR2 YFSETQ. The CDR3 is 17 amino acids. Sequencing was at deep level. The repertoire was sequenced with immunoSEQ multiplex PCR; TCRdb's copy has only in-frame clones and lacks some. This sample has approximately 2.1 million clones, with about 92% found just once. The sample was naive CD4+ T cells from PBMCs. Subset noted: CD45RA+ positively selected. V gene TRBV5-1 combines with J gene TRBJ2-5; maybe TRBD2 (5 bases). The source of this sequence is a young man in good health. Some clones in this sample may be carry-over from other donors' samples. DNA of the CDR3: TGCGCCAGCGAGAAAGAGGGTTGGGTGGCAGCCCAAGAGACCCAGTACTTC. Protein: CASEKEGWVAAQETQYF.